The 17 T cell receptor beta chains in this list originate from one sample, sequenced in a study of blood T cell repertoires in COVID-19. Assay: immunoSEQ multiplex PCR; the TCRdb copy retains only in-frame clones and omits some. The sample carries some 400,000 clones, 75% to 90% recorded once. The sequenced sample was PBMCs or T cells enriched from blood (not recorded which). These receptors originate from a man aged 30 to 39 who had recovered from COVID-19.

This clone was counted a few times. The chain recombines TRBV2 with TRBJ1-1; no firm D call. Germline V gives CDR1 SNHLY, CDR2 FYNNEI. Between the trimmed V and J ends, which lost 4 bases and 0 bases, there was a span of 9 bases. The CDR3 loop spans 14 amino acids. The CDR3 region has the DNA TGTGCCAGCAGTGCAGGCAGTTTGAACACTGAAGCTTTCTTT. Translated: CASSAGSLNTEAFF. Supplemented by reference TRBV2 and TRBJ1-1, the full variable domain reads EPEVTQTPSHQVTQMGQEVILRCVPISNHLYFYWYRQILGQKVEFLVSFYNNEISEKSEIFDDQFSVERPDGSNFTLKIRSTKLEDSAMYFCASSAGSLNTEAFFGQGTRLTVV.

This clone was seen a handful of times. The chain employs TRBV30 and TRBJ1-1, with D tentatively TRBD1 (6 bases). Germline CDR1 and CDR2: GTSNPN and SVGIG (reference sequence). The ends were cut back, 8 bases at V and 4 bases at J, with 14 bases in the middle. The CDR3 is made up of 12 amino acids. The CDR3 DNA reads as TGTGCCCAACAGGGATTTGGCACTGAAGCTTTCTTT. It translates to CAQQGFGTEAFF.

This chain uses TRBV5-1 with TRBJ2-2; 7 positions agree with TRBD1. Trimming took 0 bases from V and 6 from J; bases not matched to a gene: 11. Germline V gene sequence: CDR1 SGHRS, CDR2 YFSETQ. This CDR3 is built from 17 residues. CDR3 amino acids: CASSLAPRGIGAGELFF. The DNA for the CDR3 is TGCGCCAGCAGCTTGGCCCCCAGGGGGATTGGTGCCGGGGAGCTGTTTTTT.

The gene calls are TRBV10-3 and TRBJ2-2; D gene unclear. The germline V and J ends were trimmed by 4 bases and 3 bases, with 12 bases remaining between them. The V gene's germline CDR1 is ENHRY and CDR2 SYGVKD. The CDR3 extends over 15 amino acids. CDR3 amino acids: CAISGRSLDTGELFF. DNA of the CDR3: TGTGCCATCAGTGGACGGTCGCTAGACACCGGGGAGCTGTTTTTT.

A note on this clone: Other nucleotide sequences from this sample produce the same CDR3. The V gene is TRBV3-1 (or the pseudogene TRBV3-2), the J gene TRBJ1-5; no definite D call. The germline gives CDR1 LGHDT, CDR2 YNNKEL (reference sequence). The CDR3 runs 14 residues. V was cut by 1 base and J by 1 base, with 5 bases left in between. The DNA for the CDR3 is TGTGCCAGCAGCCAAGGGAGAAGCAATCAGCCCCAGCATTTT. Its translation is CASSQGRSNQPQHF.

The chain has TRBV12-3 or TRBV12-4 and TRBJ1-1; TRBD1 is a possible D gene (5 bases). With 6 bases removed from V and 5 bases from J, the gap between germline ends came to 10 bases. The CDR3 is 12 amino acids. DNA for the CDR3: TGTGCCAGCAGAGAGGGGAGGACTGAAGCTTTCTTT. It translates to CASREGRTEAFF.

This chain joins TRBV18 and TRBJ2-7, with D possibly TRBD1 on 7 matching bases. The CDR3 runs 15 residues. V was cut by 3 bases and J by 3 bases, with 15 bases left in between. Germline V lookup: CDR1 KGHSH, CDR2 LQKENI. Here the CDR3 reads CASSPLGGQIYEQYF. The DNA for the CDR3 is TGTGCCAGCTCACCCCTGGGGGGACAGATCTACGAGCAGTACTTC.

This clone was counted between two and nine times. The CDR3 DNA is TGTGCCAGCAGCCCCCCGGACAGAAACACTGAAGCTTTCTTT. Protein sequence: CASSPPDRNTEAFF. V and J are TRBV7-9 and TRBJ1-1, with D tentatively TRBD1 (6 bases). The CDR3 is 14 amino acids. Per germline, CDR1 SEHNR and CDR2 FQNEAQ (reference sequence). V was pared by 5 bases and J by 2 bases, with 12 bases between.

The chain recombines TRBV3-1 (or the pseudogene TRBV3-2) with TRBJ2-5, with D perhaps TRBD2 (6 bases). This CDR3 spans 17 amino acids. Trimming shortened V by 1 base and J by 2 bases, and 17 bases separated the two germline ends. Germline CDR1 and CDR2: LGHDT and YNNKEL (reference sequence). The CDR3 coding sequence is TGTGCCAGCAGCCAAGGGTCTCTTGTGGAGGGACAAGAGACCCAGTACTTC. Its translation is CASSQGSLVEGQETQYF.

The gene calls are TRBV18 and TRBJ1-3; D remains unclear. The CDR3 totals 13 residues. Trimming removed 3 bases from V and 3 bases from J, with 6 bases in between. CDR1 is KGHSH and CDR2 is LQKENI in the germline V gene. The CDR3 reads CASSPPGGNTIYF. The CDR3 nucleotides read TGTGCCAGCTCACCTCCGGGTGGAAACACCATATATTTT.

The chain uses TRBV5-6 and TRBJ1-3; 8 bases match TRBD1. CDR1 is SGHDT, CDR2 YYEEEE, per germline. The trim removed 5 bases at V and 0 bases at J, leaving 1 base unmatched. This CDR3 is 14 amino acids long. The CDR3 bases are TGTGCCAGCAGGGGGACAGGCTCTGGAAACACCATATATTTT. Protein: CASRGTGSGNTIYF.

The V and J genes are TRBV6-5 and TRBJ1-1; a possible D gene is TRBD1 (6 bases). From germline, CDR1 is MNHEY and CDR2 SVGAGI. Deletions cut 6 bases from V and 3 bases from J, with 17 bases between. The CDR3 has 15 residues. The chain's CDR3 is CASSSGGAGDTEAFF. Here the CDR3 DNA reads TGTGCCAGCAGCTCTGGGGGGGCAGGGGACACTGAAGCTTTCTTT.

V gene TRBV9 combines with J gene TRBJ2-3; the match to TRBD1 covers 9 bases. CDR3 length: 16 amino acids. CDR1 and CDR2 (germline): SGDLS, YYNGEE. The ends lost 4 bases at V and 4 bases at J; junction bases unmatched: 10. The chain's CDR3 is CASSPTGTGISDTQYF. The CDR3 DNA reads as TGTGCCAGCAGCCCCACCGGGACAGGGATTTCAGATACGCAGTATTTT.

The sample holds a few counts of this clone. The chain is built from TRBV24-1 and TRBJ1-2, with D perhaps matching TRBD1 (5 bases). Germline V gene lookup returns CDR1 KGHDR and CDR2 SFDVKD. The CDR3 consists of 13 residues. V gave up 4 bases and J gave up 4 bases, with 9 bases separating them. The CDR3 DNA sequence: TGTGCCACCAGTGACCCAGGGTCCTATGGCTACACCTTC. Protein sequence: CATSDPGSYGYTF.

This chain uses TRBV18 with TRBJ2-1; D unclear. Deletions cut 3 bases from V and 5 bases from J, with 8 bases between. The CDR3 has 13 amino acids. The germline V gene encodes CDR1 KGHSH and CDR2 LQKENI. The CDR3 reads CASSPDADNEQFF. In DNA form, the CDR3 reads TGTGCCAGCTCACCTGATGCAGACAATGAGCAGTTCTTC.

The DNA for the CDR3 is TGTGCCAGCAGTTGGGTGGGAGGGCGCGAGCAGTACTTC. Translation: CASSWVGGREQYF. This chain uses TRBV12-3 or TRBV12-4 with TRBJ2-7; 7 bases line up with TRBD2. V shed 4 bases, J shed 6 bases, and the junction held 6 bases outside the gene matches. The CDR3 covers 13 residues.

This clone was counted a few times. The V gene is TRBV28, the J gene TRBJ2-5; the D gene is possibly TRBD1 (6 bases). V lost 2 bases and J lost 5, with 12 bases in between. The CDR3 sequence is 14 residues long. Germline V gives CDR1 MDHEN, CDR2 SYDVKM. The CDR3 DNA reads TGTGCCAGCAGTTTACCCCGGACAGTCGAGACCCAGTACTTC. It codes for CASSLPRTVETQYF.